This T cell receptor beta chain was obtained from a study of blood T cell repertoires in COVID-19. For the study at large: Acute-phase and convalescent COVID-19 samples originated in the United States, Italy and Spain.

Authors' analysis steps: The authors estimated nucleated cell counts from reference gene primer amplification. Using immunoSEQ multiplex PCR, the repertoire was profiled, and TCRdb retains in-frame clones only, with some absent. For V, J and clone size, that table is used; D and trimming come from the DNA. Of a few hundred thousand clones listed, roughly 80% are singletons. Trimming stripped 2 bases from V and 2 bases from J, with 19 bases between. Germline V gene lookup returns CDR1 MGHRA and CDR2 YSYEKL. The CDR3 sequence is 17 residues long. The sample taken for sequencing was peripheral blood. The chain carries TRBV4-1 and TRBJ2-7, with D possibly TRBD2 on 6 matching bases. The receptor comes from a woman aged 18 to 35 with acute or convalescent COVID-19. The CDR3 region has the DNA TGCGCCAGCAGCCAAAGCAACGCGGAGGGGCGGGCCTACGAGCAGTACTTC. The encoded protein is CASSQSNAEGRAYEQYF.